Listed here are 21 T cell receptor beta chains from one sample, sequenced in a study of blood T cell repertoires in COVID-19. The assay was immunoSEQ multiplex PCR, and TCRdb's table has in-frame clones only and misses some. The data hold 200,000 to 250,000 clones, with roughly 75% observed a single time. Sequencing used peripheral blood. The receptor set was obtained from a woman in her 70s with acute or convalescent COVID-19.

This sequence joins TRBV6-6 and TRBJ1-2, with a possible D match to TRBD1 (6 bases). Germline V gene lookup returns CDR1 MNHNY and CDR2 SVGAGI (reference sequence). This CDR3 region has 12 residues. Trimming took off 8 bases at V and 8 bases at J, with 15 bases between the two ends. The chain's CDR3 is CASGQNRDGYTF. The CDR3 DNA follows: TGTGCCAGCGGCCAAAACAGGGACGGCTACACCTTC.

The chain carries TRBV5-1 and TRBJ1-1, with TRBD1 identical over 8 bases. The CDR3 spans 13 residues. The germline CDR1 and CDR2 sequences are SGHRS and YFSETQ. Trimming took 7 bases from V and 3 from J; bases not matched to a gene: 5. The CDR3 coding sequence is TGCGCCAGCTCAGAGACAGGGGACACTGAAGCTTTCTTT. It translates to CASSETGDTEAFF.

This clone came up once. V usage is TRBV19 and J usage is TRBJ1-1; no reliable D call. This CDR3 comprises 14 residues. V dropped 5 bases and J dropped 1 base, with 11 bases sitting between them. Germline V gives CDR1 LNHDA, CDR2 SQIVND (reference sequence). The CDR3 DNA reads TGTGCCAGTAGTCCGTTCCAGGCGAACACTGAAGCTTTCTTT. Encoded protein: CASSPFQANTEAFF.

This clone appeared a few times. The chain has TRBV15 and TRBJ2-5; TRBD2 is a possible D gene (7 bases). The CDR3 runs 15 residues. V lost 5 bases, J lost 4 bases, and 17 bases lay in between. The germline CDR1 and CDR2 sequences are LNHNV and YYDKDF (reference sequence). CDR3 sequence (DNA): TGTGCCACCAGCCCCGGGGGCGGGGGCCCAGAGACCCAGTACTTC. It codes for CATSPGGGGPETQYF.

The chain uses TRBV5-4 and TRBJ1-6, with D perhaps matching TRBD1 (5 bases). Germline CDR1 is SGHNT and CDR2 is YYREEE (reference sequence). V lost 7 bases, J lost 11 bases, and 13 bases lay in between. This CDR3 spans 12 amino acids. The DNA for the CDR3 is TGTGCCAGCGGGGAGGCAGGGCCACCCCTCCACTTT. Amino acid sequence: CASGEAGPPLHF.

The rearrangement joins TRBV11-2 to TRBJ2-1; 7 nucleotides align to TRBD2. The CDR3 consists of 16 residues. Germline assignment: CDR1 SGHAT and CDR2 FQNNGV. V lost 3 bases and J lost 4; bases outside the gene matches: 9. The CDR3 here is CASSLGQRGPYNEQFF. Written as DNA, the CDR3 is TGTGCCAGCAGCTTGGGGCAGCGGGGCCCTTACAATGAGCAGTTCTTC.

Written as DNA, the CDR3 is TGTGCCAGCAGCTTGCTCAGGGGTTCGCGTAGGGACGTCCTGGAGACCCAGTACTTC. Translating it yields CASSLLRGSRRDVLETQYF. The chain recombines TRBV7-8 with TRBJ2-5, with D possibly being TRBD1 (6 bases). The CDR3 runs 19 residues. Germline values: CDR1 SGHVS, CDR2 FQNEAQ. V gave up 3 bases and J gave up 5 bases, with 28 bases separating them.

The V call is TRBV5-6, the J call TRBJ1-5; TRBD1 might be the D (6 bases). The CDR3 has 14 residues. V lost 2 bases and J lost 2, with 8 bases in between. The germline gives CDR1 SGHDT, CDR2 YYEEEE. CDR3 nucleotide sequence: TGTGCCAGCAGCTTACGACAGGGCAATCAGCCCCAGCATTTT. This encodes CASSLRQGNQPQHF. Filled out from reference TRBV5-6 and TRBJ1-5, the complete variable domain reads DAGVTQSPTHLIKTRGQQVTLRCSPKSGHDTVSWYQQALGQGPQFIFQYYEEEERQRGNFPDRFSGHQFPNYSSELNVNALLLGDSALYLCASSLRQGNQPQHFGDGTRLSIL.

The J gene is TRBJ2-1, the V gene TRBV7-2, with 7 bases identical to TRBD1. The CDR3 is 14 residues long. J was trimmed by 10 bases and V by 2 bases; bases with no gene match: 8. Germline CDR1 reads SGHTA; CDR2 reads FQGNSA. The CDR3 reads CASSLQEGAREQFF. The CDR3, as DNA: TGTGCCAGCAGCTTACAAGAGGGGGCTCGGGAGCAGTTCTTC.

This clone was observed a single time. The chain has TRBV4-3 and TRBJ1-3, with a tentative D call TRBD1 (6 bases). Germline V gene lookup returns CDR1 LGHNA and CDR2 YSLEER. The CDR3 contains 18 residues. The germline V and J ends were trimmed by 1 base and 3 bases, with 19 bases remaining between them. The CDR3 region has the DNA TGCGCCAGCAGCCAAGGCCTAACAGGGCCTTCCCTTGGAAACACCATATATTTT. Residues: CASSQGLTGPSLGNTIYF.

CDR3 DNA sequence: TGCGCCAGCAGCCTACCGGGACAGGTCTACGAGCAGTACTTC. Its protein product is CASSLPGQVYEQYF. The chain links TRBV5-1 to TRBJ2-7; 8 bases are shared with TRBD1. This CDR3 comprises 14 residues. With V trimmed by 4 bases and J by 3 bases, 6 bases remained unmatched. The germline CDR1 and CDR2 sequences are SGHRS and YFSETQ.

V usage is TRBV18 and J usage is TRBJ1-2; D is possibly TRBD1 (6 bases). V lost 5 bases, J lost 10 bases, and 17 bases lay in between. Germline V gene sequence: CDR1 KGHSH, CDR2 LQKENI. This CDR3 spans 13 amino acids. As DNA, the CDR3 is TGTGCCAGCTCAAAAGACAGGATAAATGACTACACCTTC. Amino acid sequence: CASSKDRINDYTF.

This sequence joins TRBV10-1 and TRBJ2-3, with a tentative D call TRBD2 (5 bases). V was pared by 6 bases and J by 2 bases, with 9 bases between. This CDR3 has 13 residues. Germline CDR1 and CDR2: WNHNN and SYGVQD (reference sequence). The CDR3 reads CASSGDNTDTQYF. CDR3 nucleotide sequence: TGCGCCAGCAGCGGGGATAACACAGATACGCAGTATTTT.

The chain combines TRBV6-5 with TRBJ1-3; the match to TRBD1 covers 7 bases. The V and J ends lost 2 bases and 4 bases, in that order; junction bases with no gene match: 5. The CDR3 loop spans 15 amino acids. From germline, CDR1 is MNHEY and CDR2 SVGAGI. Here the CDR3 reads CASSYGRGFGNTIYF. CDR3 sequence (DNA): TGTGCCAGCAGTTACGGCAGGGGGTTCGGAAACACCATATATTTT.

A remark on this clone: Other DNA sequences in this specimen translate into the identical CDR3. V is TRBV5-1 and J is TRBJ2-2, with a weak D call TRBD1 (5 bases). The CDR3 is 15 residues long. Deletions cut 2 bases from V and 2 bases from J, with 10 bases between. Looked up from germline, CDR1 is SGHRS and CDR2 is YFSETQ. CDR3 residues: CASSLAGPNTGELFF. In DNA form, the CDR3 reads TGCGCCAGCAGCTTAGCAGGGCCTAACACCGGGGAGCTGTTTTTT.

V is TRBV5-6 and J is TRBJ2-2, with 9 bases matching TRBD2. Germline values: CDR1 SGHDT, CDR2 YYEEEE. CDR3 length: 16 residues. V dropped 2 bases and J dropped 8; count of bases not matched to a gene: 10. The CDR3 loop is CASSFVGLASKGELFF. The DNA for the CDR3 is TGTGCCAGCAGCTTTGTTGGACTAGCGTCTAAGGGGGAGCTGTTTTTT.

The chain employs TRBV7-2 and TRBJ2-7, with TRBD2 identical over 10 bases. The CDR3 length is 16 residues. V trimming: 4 bases; J trimming: 1 base; junction bases outside the gene matches: 7. The germline V gene has CDR1 SGHTA and CDR2 FQGNSA. DNA for the CDR3: TGTGCCAGCAGCTCTGGAGCGGGGGGGCGTTCCTACGAGCAGTACTTC. Protein: CASSSGAGGRSYEQYF.

This clone was observed a handful of times. The V call is TRBV7-2, the J call TRBJ1-1; 8 bases line up with TRBD1. The germline V gene has CDR1 SGHTA and CDR2 FQGNSA. J gave up 1 base and V 1 base, and 14 bases lay outside the gene matches. The CDR3 consists of 19 residues. The CDR3 DNA is TGTGCCAGCAGCTTAGGTGGGTCAGGGGGCTATAGGAGGAACACTGAAGCTTTCTTT. Translated, it gives CASSLGGSGGYRRNTEAFF.

This chain links TRBV7-6 with TRBJ2-1, with 7 bases fitting TRBD1. Germline V gives CDR1 SGHVS, CDR2 FNYEAQ. The CDR3 covers 17 residues. V trimming: 0 bases; J trimming: 10 bases; junction bases outside the gene matches: 15. CDR3 bases: TGTGCCAGCAGCTTAGCCCCAGACTCCGGACAGGTTTTAGAGCAGTTCTTC. Translated, it gives CASSLAPDSGQVLEQFF.

The V gene is TRBV4-1, the J gene TRBJ1-5, with 10 bases identical to TRBD1. Germline V CDR1 and CDR2: MGHRA, YSYEKL. The CDR3 loop spans 15 amino acids. V shed 0 bases, J shed 6 bases, and the junction held 2 bases outside the gene matches. CDR3 loop: CASSQEDRGRQPQHF. CDR3 DNA sequence: TGCGCCAGCAGCCAAGAAGACAGGGGGCGTCAGCCCCAGCATTTT.

In this sample, this clone turned up a few times. The gene calls are TRBV6-5 and TRBJ1-2; D is possibly TRBD1 (6 bases). The V and J ends lost 7 bases and 2 bases respectively, with 17 bases between them. Germline V lookup: CDR1 MNHEY, CDR2 SVGAGI. This CDR3 is built from 15 residues. CDR3 bases: TGTGCCAGCATTGCAGGGGATAGGGGAAACTATGGCTACACCTTC. Translation: CASIAGDRGNYGYTF.